This TCR beta chain was found in a study of T cells in Graves' hyperthyroidism and ophthalmopathy. Together with thyroid ultrasound, orbital computed tomography, serum thyroxine and TRAb, clinical symptoms were used for diagnoses. This CDR3 is 15 amino acids long. Per the germline V gene, CDR1 is SGHTA and CDR2 is FQGNSA. The V gene lost 5 bases and the J gene lost 0 bases, with 11 bases spanning the gap. Study results and limitations: The majority of expanded thyroid clonotypes above 0.001 also appeared in blood. A median approximately 6.8 months before onset, the model predicted ophthalmopathy.

TCR beta CDR3 sequences were amplified from RNA transcripts. RT-PCR in the first round (using the HTBI primer set) targeted the TCR CDR3. TCRdb independently ran MiXCR on the multiplex PCR reads; one entry per CDR3 protein. The repertoire includes 450,000 to 700,000 distinct CDR3 sequences, around 46% of them detected once, and about 8.3% sits in the top ten. On this clonotype: Its antigen remains unidentified.

This sequence joins TRBV7-2 and TRBJ1-5; D ambiguous. The sequence was obtained from a woman aged 18-29 years with Graves' hyperthyroidism. The sequencing sample was made of peripheral blood or thyroid tissue (not recorded which). The CDR3 sequence is CASSILRYSNQPQHF. CDR3 nucleotides: TGTGCCAGCAGCATCCTCAGGTATAGCAATCAGCCCCAGCATTTT. Full variable domain (outside the CDR3, taken from reference TRBV7-2 and TRBJ1-5): GAGVSQSPSNKVTEKGKDVELRCDPISGHTALYWYRQSLGQGLEFLIYFQGNSAPDKSGLPSDRFSAERTGGSVSTLTIQRTQQEDSAVYLCASSILRYSNQPQHFGDGTRLSIL.